The present T cell receptor (beta chain) was sequenced within a study of OX40 agonist ivuxolimab in advanced cancers. For the wider study: The costimulatory receptor OX40 (CD134) was targeted by ivuxolimab, a fully human IgG2 agonistic monoclonal antibody. Among the roughly 52 dose-escalation patients, around 20 had hepatocellular carcinoma, roughly 15 melanoma, 9 renal cell carcinoma and 9 head and neck cancer. Three dose-escalation patients achieved partial responses, one with hepatocellular carcinoma and two with cutaneous melanoma. Patients were allowed to have had prior anti-PD-1, anti-PD-L1 or anti-CTLA-4 therapy, and 30% to 40% of the dose-escalation patients had previously received checkpoint inhibitors. The monotherapy dose-escalation portion (N of about 50 patients) of the phase I ivuxolimab trial is reported in the paper. The purpose of peripheral TCRbeta sequencing was to test whether ivuxolimab changed TCR sequence diversity and led to clonal T-cell expansion. In the dose-escalation cohort, roughly 82% of patients were male, and the mean age was 60 years with a range of roughly 20 to 79. Intravenous ivuxolimab was administered to patients every 2 weeks at six dose levels: 0.01, 0.1, 0.3, 1.5, 3 and 10 mg/kg.

Patients with autoimmune disease history or receiving systemic immunosuppression were excluded from the trial. In every dose cohort, peripheral blood was drawn for TCR sequencing at baseline, cycle 4 day 1, and cycle 7 day 1. The samples were drawn from a first-in-human, open-label, multicenter phase I dose-escalation trial of ivuxolimab. Adults with locally advanced or metastatic melanoma, renal cell carcinoma, hepatocellular carcinoma or head and neck squamous cell carcinoma were enrolled in the trial. Before TCR sequencing, CD4+ and CD8+ T cells were separately sorted from peripheral blood. The paper as a whole reports these results and caveats: Low levels of normalized T-cell clonal expansion were also seen in some patients who did not respond. After ivuxolimab, expanded clones were on average more numerous among CD8+ T cells than among CD4+ T cells. The antigen specificity of the clonally expanded peripheral T cells was not determined. At doses from 0.1 to 3.0 mg/kg, clonal expansion was seen in both CD4+ and CD8+ blood T cells between baseline and week 6. In the 0.1-3.0 mg/kg groups, partial responders had among the lowest normalized peripheral clonal expansion, particularly in CD8+ T cells.

Genomic DNA was extracted from sorted cells for sequencing of the TCRbeta CDR3 region. The immunoSEQ Assay was used to sequence the TCRbeta CDR3 regions. TCRdb carries this immuneACCESS record with in-frame sequences only. Its versions omit some clonotypes, under half of them owing to an unresolved V gene in the studies checked, with the rest unexplained. The sample includes approximately 100,000 clones, with approximately 90% observed a single time. Jointly, the top ten make up 0.7% to 0.9% of the sample. Germline trimming amounts to 6 bases on V and 4 bases on J, with 10 as the count of junction bases outside the gene matches. CDR1 and CDR2 are read off the germline V gene as SQVTM and ANQGSEA. Counted from cysteine to phenylalanine, this CDR3 has 15 amino acids. Only the CDR3 portion is preserved as DNA: 45 bases, with reading frame beginning at the first base. This clone was counted once. Its antigen is not yet known. Nothing much larger sits one base from this clone, and base qualities are not available.

The chain is assembled from TRBV29-1 and TRBJ2-5; TRBD1 fits 11 bases in the junction. Source: CD4+ or CD8+ T cells sorted from blood, taken in a trial of the OX40 agonist ivuxolimab. The TCR originated in an adult with an advanced solid tumor such as melanoma, head and neck, liver or kidney cancer. The encoded CDR3 is CSVKGQGASIETQYF. The DNA sequence follows: TGCAGCGTGAAAGGACAGGGGGCGAGTATAGAGACCCAGTACTTC.